What follows describes a single T cell receptor (beta chain). This sample is part of a study of shared clonotypes between healthy human individuals. CDR3 size: 17 residues. CDR1 and CDR2 from the germline V gene are MGHRA and YSYEKL. V shed 3 bases and J 2 bases; nucleotides not matched to a gene: 9. Some clones are missing from TCRdb's copy, which holds only in-frame ones; the method was immunoSEQ multiplex PCR. The sample lists 850,000 to 1,100,000 clones; around three quarters were seen once. This clonotype was obtained from a man aged 18 to 35 in good health. Some clones in this sample may be carry-over from other donors' samples. The sequencing input was memory CD4+ T cells from PBMCs. Sample subset: CD45RA-negative fraction. The V call is TRBV4-1, the J call TRBJ2-1, with 8 bases aligning to TRBD2. The CDR3 region has the DNA TGCGCCAGCAGCCAGCCGGAAGCGGGAGATCCCTACAATGAGCAGTTCTTC. Its protein product is CASSQPEAGDPYNEQFF.